This T cell receptor beta chain stems from a study of T cell changes during pregnancy in multiple sclerosis. Assay: immunoSEQ multiplex PCR; the TCRdb copy retains only in-frame clones and omits some. The table lists 26,000 or so clones, approximately 90% of them singletons. Trimming took 3 bases from V and 2 from J; bases not matched to a gene: 4. The CDR3 is 15 amino acids. Per the germline V gene, CDR1 is SGHTA and CDR2 is FQGNSA. The receptor was isolated from a female donor in good health, enrolled as a control in a pregnancy study. This material consisted of peripheral blood, taken in the first trimester of pregnancy. This chain connects TRBV7-2 to TRBJ2-1; the match to TRBD2 covers 7 bases. The CDR3 DNA sequence: TGTGCCAGCAGCTTTACGGGACTACCCTACAATGAGCAGTTCTTC. This codes for CASSFTGLPYNEQFF.